The clone carrying this T cell receptor beta chain was seen a few times. Its target is not known. CDR3 length: 14 amino acids. The V end lost 6 bases, the J end lost 0 bases, and 15 bases lay between the germline ends. Germline V lookup: CDR1 DFQATT, CDR2 SNEGSKA (reference sequence). These data belong to a study of response to subunit inactivated influenza vaccine. Findings and caveats of the study: The authors offered the suggestion that each seasonal influenza vaccination recruits few new T cells.

TCRdb independently ran MiXCR on the RT-PCR reads; one entry per CDR3 protein. Of under 200,000 distinct CDR3 sequences in the sample, around 10% were seen once. The chain combines TRBV20-1 with TRBJ2-7; maybe TRBD1 (6 bases). The receptor was derived from a man between 50 and 69 years old who received an inactivated influenza vaccine. The starting material was CD8+ T cells sorted from PBMCs, obtained 23 months after vaccination. The CDR3 bases are TGCAGTGCAAAAGGACAGTTAAGCTCCTACGAGCAGTACTTC. Protein: CSAKGQLSSYEQYF.